Each of the 25 T cell receptor beta chains below was sequenced from the same sample in a study of OX40 agonist ivuxolimab in advanced cancers. The table came from immunoSEQ multiplex PCR; TCRdb's copy has only in-frame clones and leaves some out. The sample yields roughly 12,000 clones, 70% to 75% seen once. Sample: CD4+ or CD8+ T cells sorted from blood, taken in a trial of the OX40 agonist ivuxolimab. All receptors come from an adult with an advanced solid tumor such as melanoma, head and neck, liver or kidney cancer.

This clone has only a few counts. This chain's CDR3 is CASLGQLNTEAFF. In DNA form, the CDR3 reads TGTGCCAGCTTGGGACAATTGAACACTGAAGCTTTCTTT. The chain combines TRBV7-9 with TRBJ1-1; D may be TRBD1 (6 bases). V lost 8 bases to trimming and J lost 0 bases, with 10 bases between them. The CDR3 sequence is 13 residues long. Germline V lookup: CDR1 SEHNR, CDR2 FQNEAQ (reference sequence).

CDR3 nucleotide sequence: TGTGCCAGCAGCTTAGCGTTGAAGGGGCAGCCCCAGCATTTT. Protein sequence: CASSLALKGQPQHF. The chain has TRBV7-2 and TRBJ1-5, with a possible D match to TRBD1 (5 bases). CDR1 and CDR2 from the germline V gene are SGHTA and FQGNSA. V lost 0 bases to trimming and J lost 7 bases, with 10 bases between them. This CDR3 region has 14 residues.

The chain uses TRBV18 and TRBJ1-2; D call uncertain. Germline CDR1 KGHSH, CDR2 LQKENI. CDR3 length: 15 amino acids. V was shortened by 0 bases and J by 0 bases, with 8 bases between the two germline ends. The CDR3 nucleotides are TGTGCCAGCTCACCACCGGCAGTAGCTAACTATGGCTACACCTTC. This gives the protein CASSPPAVANYGYTF.

The chain carries TRBV7-2 and TRBJ2-5; D is possibly TRBD2 (6 bases). V was shortened by 1 base and J by 3 bases, with 12 bases between the two germline ends. The CDR3 has 15 amino acids. Germline-derived CDR1 and CDR2 are SGHTA and FQGNSA. DNA for the CDR3: TGTGCCAGCAGCTTAGGGGGACTCTTAAAAGAGACCCAGTACTTC. Its translation is CASSLGGLLKETQYF.

The rearrangement joins TRBV7-9 to TRBJ2-3; D gene ambiguous. Germline CDR1 and CDR2: SEHNR and FQNEAQ (reference sequence). The ends were cut back, 3 bases at V and 0 bases at J, with 7 bases in the middle. The CDR3 contains 14 residues. CDR3 nucleotide sequence: TGTGCCAGCAGCTTTAGCAGTAGCACAGATACGCAGTATTTT. Translated, it gives CASSFSSSTDTQYF. Filled out from reference TRBV7-9 and TRBJ2-3, the complete variable domain reads DTGVSQNPRHKITKRGQNVTFRCDPISEHNRLYWYRQTLGQGPEFLTYFQNEAQLEKSRLLSDRFSAERPKGSFSTLEIQRTEQGDSAMYLCASSFSSSTDTQYFGPGTRLTVL.

The chain recombines TRBV7-8 with TRBJ1-5; a possible D gene is TRBD1 (6 bases). V was shortened by 1 base and J by 0 bases, with 16 bases between the two germline ends. This CDR3 contains 18 residues. Germline V gene data show CDR1 as SGHVS and CDR2 as FQNEAQ. The CDR3 nucleotides are TGTGCCAGCAGCTTAGAGGTCACAACAGGGATTAGCAATCAGCCCCAGCATTTT. This gives the protein CASSLEVTTGISNQPQHF.

The chain is built from TRBV27 and TRBJ2-5, with D perhaps assigned TRBD1 or TRBD2 (5 bases each). The CDR3 extends over 16 amino acids. CDR1 and CDR2 from the germline V gene are MNHEY and SMNVEV (reference sequence). The V end was cut by 5 bases, the J end by 4 bases, with 20 bases between. This CDR3 is CASSPQLQGVGETQYF. CDR3 DNA: TGTGCCAGCAGTCCTCAACTTCAGGGAGTGGGAGAGACCCAGTACTTC.

The gene calls are TRBV19 and TRBJ2-7; D ambiguous. The germline V gene has CDR1 LNHDA and CDR2 SQIVND (reference sequence). The CDR3 sequence is 13 residues long. V lost 4 bases, J lost 2 bases, and 9 bases lay in between. CDR3 in amino acids: CASSTFHTYEQYF. As DNA, the CDR3 is TGTGCCAGTAGTACCTTCCACACCTACGAGCAGTACTTC.

V and J are TRBV28 and TRBJ2-3; 11 nucleotides align to TRBD2. CDR3 length: 18 residues. Germline-derived CDR1 and CDR2 are MDHEN and SYDVKM. V lost 5 bases, J lost 0 bases, and 10 bases stayed unmatched. CDR3 region: CASSPRPGLAASTDTQYF. The CDR3 region has the DNA TGTGCCAGCAGTCCCCGGCCGGGACTAGCGGCCAGCACAGATACGCAGTATTTT.

The rearrangement joins TRBV6-1 to TRBJ2-1; D is ambiguous. V lost 4 bases, J lost 4 bases, and 8 bases lay in between. The CDR3 runs 13 residues. Germline CDR1 MNHNS, CDR2 SASEGT. Here the CDR3 DNA reads TGTGCCAGCAGTGTGTCTGGGTACAATGAGCAGTTCTTC. It is translated as CASSVSGYNEQFF.

The V gene is TRBV6-6, the J gene TRBJ2-2; D is unresolved. Germline V gene data show CDR1 as MNHNY and CDR2 as SVGAGI (reference sequence). CDR3 length equals 14 residues. The germline V and J ends were trimmed by 3 bases and 1 base, with 6 bases remaining between them. The CDR3 loop is CASSYYQNTGELFF. DNA of the CDR3: TGTGCCAGCAGTTATTACCAGAACACCGGGGAGCTGTTTTTT.

The chain employs TRBV4-1 and TRBJ2-7; maybe TRBD1 (5 bases). Trimming took 4 bases from V and 7 from J, leaving 14 bases between them. The germline CDR1 and CDR2 sequences are MGHRA and YSYEKL. The CDR3 has 13 residues. CDR3 protein: CASSPEGAKEQYF. CDR3 nucleotides: TGCGCCAGCAGCCCCGAAGGGGCAAAGGAGCAGTACTTC.

With regard to this clone: The germline gene is not matched at one end of the junction; a read error may be the cause. At the DNA level, this CDR3 is encoded by other sequences in the same sample as well. The chain links TRBV30 to TRBJ2-1, with a tentative D call TRBD2 (7 bases). The CDR3 is 13 residues long. Germline V gene data show CDR1 as GTSNPN and CDR2 as SVGIG (reference sequence). CDR3 sequence (DNA): TGTGCCTGGAGTGGAGGGGGGGGTGCTGAGCAATTCTTC. It yields the protein CAWSGGGGAEQFF.

The V and J genes are TRBV5-6 and TRBJ2-7; no reliable D call. Deletions cut 2 bases from V and 0 bases from J, with 6 bases between. The CDR3 runs to 13 residues. Germline-derived CDR1 and CDR2 are SGHDT and YYEEEE. CDR3 amino acids: CASSLGNSYEQYF. Here the CDR3 DNA reads TGTGCCAGCAGCTTAGGGAACTCCTACGAGCAGTACTTC. The whole variable domain, filled in from reference TRBV5-6 and TRBJ2-7, reads DAGVTQSPTHLIKTRGQQVTLRCSPKSGHDTVSWYQQALGQGPQFIFQYYEEEERQRGNFPDRFSGHQFPNYSSELNVNALLLGDSALYLCASSLGNSYEQYFGPGTRLTVT.

The chain employs TRBV7-9 and TRBJ2-3; D gene uncertain. The ends were cut back, 5 bases at V and 4 bases at J, with 13 bases in the middle. Per germline, CDR1 SEHNR and CDR2 FQNEAQ (reference sequence). This CDR3 is 14 amino acids long. The CDR3 sequence: CASSPALRADTQYF. CDR3 coding DNA: TGTGCCAGCAGCCCGGCCTTACGGGCAGATACGCAGTATTTT.

A few counts support this clone. The chain couples TRBV27 to TRBJ2-1, with D perhaps TRBD1 (5 bases). V was trimmed by 3 bases and J by 0 bases, leaving 9 bases between them. Per the germline V gene, CDR1 is MNHEY and CDR2 is SMNVEV (reference sequence). CDR3 length equals 15 residues. CDR3 protein: CASSLTASSYNEQFF. The DNA for the CDR3 is TGTGCCAGCAGTTTGACAGCGAGCTCCTACAATGAGCAGTTCTTC.

This chain connects TRBV2 to TRBJ2-1, with 10 nucleotides matching TRBD1. Germline trimming cut 6 bases from V and 8 bases from J; bases unmatched to any gene: 7. CDR3 size: 14 residues. CDR1 SNHLY and CDR2 FYNNEI come from the germline V gene. CDR3 loop: CASRGGQGVYEQFF. Here the CDR3 DNA reads TGTGCCAGCAGGGGAGGACAGGGGGTCTATGAGCAGTTCTTC.

The genes are TRBV27 and TRBJ1-1; 8 nucleotides match TRBD1. The CDR3 length is 12 residues. Per germline, CDR1 MNHEY and CDR2 SMNVEV (reference sequence). V dropped 6 bases and J dropped 7; count of bases not matched to a gene: 4. The CDR3 reads CASSQTGDEAFF. CDR3 nucleotide sequence: TGTGCCAGCAGCCAGACAGGGGATGAAGCTTTCTTT.

This chain connects TRBV5-6 to TRBJ1-1; 7 bases match TRBD1. Germline CDR1 and CDR2: SGHDT and YYEEEE. The CDR3 is 14 amino acids. Trimming cost V 3 bases and J 10 bases; bases outside gene matches: 12. In DNA form, the CDR3 reads TGTGCCAGCAGCTACGGAACAGGGGTGGCGAGAGCTTTCTTT. Protein product: CASSYGTGVARAFF.

The chain combines TRBV4-2 with TRBJ2-1; D is tentatively TRBD1 or TRBD2 (5 bases each). The V gene lost 8 bases and the J gene lost 9 bases, with 14 bases spanning the gap. Germline values: CDR1 LGHNA, CDR2 YNFKEQ. The CDR3 totals 12 residues. CDR3 in DNA: TGTGCCAGCGGAAACGAGGGGCGTGAGCAGTTCTTC. Amino acids: CASGNEGREQFF.

The rearrangement uses TRBV7-8 and TRBJ2-1; D is unresolved. V gave up 2 bases and J gave up 7 bases, with 9 bases separating them. The CDR3 length is 13 residues. Germline values: CDR1 SGHVS, CDR2 FQNEAQ. The CDR3 here is CASSLSLLNEQFF. Written as DNA, the CDR3 is TGTGCCAGCAGCTTAAGCCTCCTAAATGAGCAGTTCTTC.

This clone qualifies as medium-sized. The chain combines TRBV9 with TRBJ2-2, with D possibly matching TRBD2 (5 bases). V shed 0 bases and J shed 0 bases, with 6 bases lying between them. Germline CDR1 is SGDLS and CDR2 is YYNGEE. This CDR3 has 15 residues. In DNA form, the CDR3 reads TGTGCCAGCAGCGTAGCGGGATCGAACACCGGGGAGCTGTTTTTT. Amino acid sequence: CASSVAGSNTGELFF.

V is TRBV30 and J is TRBJ2-5; D is unclear. Germline CDR1 is GTSNPN and CDR2 is SVGIG (reference sequence). V lost 2 bases and J 0 bases, leaving 7 bases between the germline ends. The CDR3 covers 13 residues. CDR3 amino acids: CAWSKFYQETQYF. The CDR3 DNA follows: TGTGCCTGGAGTAAGTTCTACCAAGAGACCCAGTACTTC.

Concerning this clone itself: At one boundary the junction diverges from the germline segment, which might be a read error. The chain uses TRBV7-2 and TRBJ2-7; 11 bases are a match to TRBD2. Per the germline V gene, CDR1 is SGHTA and CDR2 is FQGNSA. CDR3 length: 14 amino acids. CDR3 nucleotides: TGTGCCGGCAGCTTAACTAGCGGGAGTGACGAGCAGTACTTC. Encoded protein: CAGSLTSGSDEQYF.

The chain uses TRBV6-6 and TRBJ2-3; 7 bases are a match to TRBD2. The V gene end was trimmed by 3 bases and the J gene end by 4 bases; junction bases not matched to a gene: 7. The CDR3 is 15 residues long. The germline V gene has CDR1 MNHNY and CDR2 SVGAGI (reference sequence). CDR3 region: CASSYGGGRADTQYF. In nucleotides, the CDR3 is TGTGCCAGCAGTTATGGGGGAGGGAGGGCAGATACGCAGTATTTT.